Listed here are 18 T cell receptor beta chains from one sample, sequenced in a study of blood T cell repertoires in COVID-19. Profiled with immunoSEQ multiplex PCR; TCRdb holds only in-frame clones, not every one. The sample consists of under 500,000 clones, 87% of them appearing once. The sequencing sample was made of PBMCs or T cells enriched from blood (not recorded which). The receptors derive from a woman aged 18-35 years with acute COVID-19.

The CDR3 region is CASSQAGSFLADTQYF. CDR3 DNA sequence: TGCGCCAGCAGCCAAGCGGGTAGTTTCCTTGCAGATACGCAGTATTTT. The rearrangement uses TRBV4-1 and TRBJ2-3; D unresolved. V dropped 1 base and J dropped 4 bases, with 15 bases sitting between them. This CDR3 region has 16 residues. The V gene's germline CDR1 is MGHRA and CDR2 YSYEKL.

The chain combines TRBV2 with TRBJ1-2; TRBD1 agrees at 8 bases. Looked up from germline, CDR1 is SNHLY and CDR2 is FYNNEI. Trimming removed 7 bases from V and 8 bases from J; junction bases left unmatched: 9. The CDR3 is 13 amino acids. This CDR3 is CASISDRVGGYTF. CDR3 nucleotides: TGTGCCAGCATATCGGACAGGGTGGGAGGCTACACCTTC.

DNA for the CDR3: TGTGCCAGCAGCTTAATCACAGCGGGAAGCACAGATACGCAGTATTTT. Protein: CASSLITAGSTDTQYF. This chain uses TRBV7-8 with TRBJ2-3; 7 nucleotides align to TRBD2. Germline CDR1 SGHVS, CDR2 FQNEAQ. The CDR3 is made up of 16 amino acids. V lost 2 bases, J lost 0 bases, and 5 bases stayed unmatched.

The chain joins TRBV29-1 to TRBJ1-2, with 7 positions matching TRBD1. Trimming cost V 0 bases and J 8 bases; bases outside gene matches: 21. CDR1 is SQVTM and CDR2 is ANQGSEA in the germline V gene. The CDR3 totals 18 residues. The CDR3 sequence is CSVEDWSVGGDRIGGYTF. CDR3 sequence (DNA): TGCAGCGTTGAAGATTGGTCCGTAGGGGGCGACCGTATCGGAGGCTACACCTTC.

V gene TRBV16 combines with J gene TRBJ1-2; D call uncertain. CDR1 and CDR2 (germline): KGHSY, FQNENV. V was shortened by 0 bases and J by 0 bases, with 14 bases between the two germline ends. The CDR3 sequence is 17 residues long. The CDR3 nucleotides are TGTGCCAGCAGCCAATCATTCGAAGCCCTTGCTAACTATGGCTACACCTTC. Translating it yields CASSQSFEALANYGYTF. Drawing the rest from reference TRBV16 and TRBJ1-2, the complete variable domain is GEEVAQTPKHLVRGEGQKAKLYCAPIKGHSYVFWYQQVLKNEFKFLISFQNENVFDETGMPKERFSAKCLPNSPCSLEIQATKLEDSAVYFCASSQSFEALANYGYTFGSGTRLTVV.

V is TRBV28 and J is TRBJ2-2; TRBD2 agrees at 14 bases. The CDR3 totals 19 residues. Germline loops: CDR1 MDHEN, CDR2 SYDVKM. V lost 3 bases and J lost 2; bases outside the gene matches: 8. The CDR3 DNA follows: TGTGCCAGCAGTTTCGCTAGGGGACTAGCGGGAGCAAACACCGGGGAGCTGTTTTTT. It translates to CASSFARGLAGANTGELFF.

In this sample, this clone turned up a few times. The CDR3 reads CASSLKGRQGPYEQYF. In DNA form, the CDR3 reads TGTGCCAGCAGCTTGAAAGGTCGACAGGGACCCTACGAGCAGTACTTC. V usage is TRBV5-4 and J usage is TRBJ2-7; 7 positions match TRBD1. Germline assignment: CDR1 SGHNT and CDR2 YYREEE (reference sequence). The CDR3 consists of 16 residues. The V gene end was trimmed by 1 base and the J gene end by 2 bases; junction bases not matched to a gene: 9.

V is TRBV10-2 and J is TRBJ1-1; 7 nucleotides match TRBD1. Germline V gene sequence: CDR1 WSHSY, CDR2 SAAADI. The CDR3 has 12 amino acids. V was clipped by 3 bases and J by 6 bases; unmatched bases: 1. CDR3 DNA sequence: TGCGCCAGCAGTGACCAGGGGGCTGAAGCTTTCTTT. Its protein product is CASSDQGAEAFF.

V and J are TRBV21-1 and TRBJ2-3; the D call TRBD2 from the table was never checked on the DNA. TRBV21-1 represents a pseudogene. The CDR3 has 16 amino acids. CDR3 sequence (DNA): TGTGCCAGCAGCGGGAGACTAGCGGGGGCAGTCGATACGCAGTATTTT. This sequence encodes CASSGRLAGAVDTQYF.

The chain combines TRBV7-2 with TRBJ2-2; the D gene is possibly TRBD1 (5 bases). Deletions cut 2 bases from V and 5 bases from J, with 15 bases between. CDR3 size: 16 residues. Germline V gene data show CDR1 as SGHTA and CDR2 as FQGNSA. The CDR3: CASSLFIGAFTGELFF. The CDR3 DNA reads TGTGCCAGCAGCTTATTCATTGGGGCTTTTACCGGGGAGCTGTTTTTT.

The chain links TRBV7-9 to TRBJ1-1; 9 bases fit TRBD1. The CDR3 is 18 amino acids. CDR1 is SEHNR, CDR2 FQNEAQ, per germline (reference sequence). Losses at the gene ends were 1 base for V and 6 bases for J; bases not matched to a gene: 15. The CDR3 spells CASSLGRSGQGMGAEAFF. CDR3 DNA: TGTGCCAGCAGCTTAGGGAGGTCGGGACAGGGTATGGGCGCTGAAGCTTTCTTT.

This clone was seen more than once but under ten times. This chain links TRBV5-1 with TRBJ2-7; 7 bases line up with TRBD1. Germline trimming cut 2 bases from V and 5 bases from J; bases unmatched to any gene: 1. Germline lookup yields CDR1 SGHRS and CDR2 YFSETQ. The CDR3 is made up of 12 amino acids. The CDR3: CASSLTGDEQYF. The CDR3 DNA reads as TGCGCCAGCAGCTTAACAGGGGACGAGCAGTACTTC.

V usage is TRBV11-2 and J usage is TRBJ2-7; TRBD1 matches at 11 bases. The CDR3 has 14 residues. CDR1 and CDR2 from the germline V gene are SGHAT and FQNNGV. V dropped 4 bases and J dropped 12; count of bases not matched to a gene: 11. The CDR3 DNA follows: TGTGCCAGCAGCTCCCGGGACAGGGGGAGCGGTTGGTACTTC. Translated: CASSSRDRGSGWYF.

The CDR3 reads CASSLWRFFTYEQYF. The CDR3 DNA sequence: TGTGCCAGCAGTTTATGGAGATTCTTTACCTACGAGCAGTACTTC. This sequence joins TRBV28 and TRBJ2-7; D gene unclear. Trimming cost V 0 bases and J 2 bases, with 11 bases left between them. Germline-derived CDR1 and CDR2 are MDHEN and SYDVKM. There are 15 residues in the CDR3.

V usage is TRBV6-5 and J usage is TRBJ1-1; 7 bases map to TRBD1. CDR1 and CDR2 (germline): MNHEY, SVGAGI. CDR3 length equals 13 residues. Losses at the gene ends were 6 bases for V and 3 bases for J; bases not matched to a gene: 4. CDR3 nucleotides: TGTGCCAGCAGATTAGGGGGCTACACTGAAGCTTTCTTT. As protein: CASRLGGYTEAFF.

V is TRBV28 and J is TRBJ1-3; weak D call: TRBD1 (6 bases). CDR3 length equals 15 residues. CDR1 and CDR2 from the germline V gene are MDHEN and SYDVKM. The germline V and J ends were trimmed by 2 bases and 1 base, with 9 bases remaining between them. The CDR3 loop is CASSLQGWSGNTIYF. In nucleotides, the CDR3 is TGTGCCAGCAGTTTACAGGGGTGGTCTGGAAACACCATATATTTT.

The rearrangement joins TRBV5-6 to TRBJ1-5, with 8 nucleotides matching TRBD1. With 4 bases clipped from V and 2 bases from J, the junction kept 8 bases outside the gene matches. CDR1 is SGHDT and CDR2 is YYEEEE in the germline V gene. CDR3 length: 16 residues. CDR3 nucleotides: TGTGCCAGCAGCCACTACAGGGGGGATGGCAATCAGCCCCAGCATTTT. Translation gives CASSHYRGDGNQPQHF.

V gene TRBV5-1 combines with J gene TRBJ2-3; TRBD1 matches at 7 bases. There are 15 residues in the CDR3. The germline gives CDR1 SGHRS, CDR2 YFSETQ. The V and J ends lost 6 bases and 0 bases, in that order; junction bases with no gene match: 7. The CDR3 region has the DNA TGCGCCAGCAATCTCCCGGGACAGAGCACAGATACGCAGTATTTT. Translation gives CASNLPGQSTDTQYF.